This TCR beta chain stems from a study of CD8+CD57+ T cells in acquired aplastic anemia. Researchers used genomic DNA as the template to profile TCR beta VDJ and CDR3. TCRdb independently ran MiXCR on the reads; one entry per CDR3 protein. The repertoire holds some 170,000 distinct CDR3 sequences, with roughly 65% as singletons. All sequencing subjects had displayed CD8+CD57+ cell expansion on flow cytometry. All patients had severe acquired aplastic anemia. This clonotype showed up just a few times. V shed 4 bases and J shed 8 bases, with 19 bases lying between them. In germline, CDR1 is DFQATT, CDR2 SNEGSKA (reference sequence). This CDR3 is built from 14 residues.

The source of this sequence is a human donor with aplastic anemia. Sample: sorted CD4+, CD8+, or CD8+CD57+ T cells (not recorded which) from PBMCs. The rearrangement joins TRBV20-1 to TRBJ2-3; D is perhaps TRBD1 (6 bases). The DNA of the CDR3 is TGCAGTGCTATATCACTACAGGGTTCTAGTACGCAGTATTTT. Its translation is CSAISLQGSSTQYF.